The 26 T cell receptor beta chains listed next were all sequenced from one sample in a study of graft-versus-host responses after intestinal transplantation. These TCRs' antigens remain unknown. Some clones are missing from TCRdb's copy, which holds only in-frame ones; the method was immunoSEQ multiplex PCR. The data contain around 130,000 clones, approximately 92% of them singletons. This specimen was unstimulated CD4+ T cells sorted from spleen or lymph node cells, taken before intestinal transplant. All receptors come from a human donor who received an intestinal transplant.

V is TRBV9 and J is TRBJ2-3; the D is unclear. V lost 3 bases and J lost 0, with 5 bases in between. Germline assignment: CDR1 SGDLS and CDR2 YYNGEE. CDR3 size: 13 residues. This CDR3 is CASSGVSTDTQYF. DNA for the CDR3: TGTGCCAGCAGCGGTGTCAGCACAGATACGCAGTATTTT.

Only a few counts were recorded for this clone. This rearrangement joins TRBV5-8 to TRBJ1-1; D is unresolved. Germline V gene sequence: CDR1 SGHTS, CDR2 YDEGEE. The germline V and J ends were trimmed by 1 base and 3 bases, with 7 bases remaining between them. The CDR3 runs to 13 residues. CDR3 DNA sequence: TGTGCCAGCAGCTTGCCTGTTGACACTGAAGCTTTCTTT. Its protein product is CASSLPVDTEAFF.

The rearrangement joins TRBV6-1 to TRBJ2-7; D is unresolved. The length of the CDR3 is 14 residues. Between the trimmed V and J ends, which lost 1 base and 3 bases, there was a span of 10 bases. CDR1 and CDR2 from the germline V gene are MNHNS and SASEGT. This CDR3 reads CASSEVPRSYEQYF. As DNA, the CDR3 is TGTGCCAGCAGTGAAGTTCCTAGAAGCTACGAGCAGTACTTC.

V and J are TRBV4-2 and TRBJ1-1; D not resolved. Germline CDR1 and CDR2: LGHNA and YNFKEQ. The CDR3 length is 15 residues. V dropped 0 bases and J dropped 1 base, with 9 bases sitting between them. The CDR3 protein is CASSQEAGANTEAFF. The CDR3 DNA is TGTGCCAGCAGCCAAGAGGCAGGTGCGAACACTGAAGCTTTCTTT.

V is TRBV9 and J is TRBJ1-2, with a tentative D call TRBD1 (5 bases). The germline V gene has CDR1 SGDLS and CDR2 YYNGEE. The CDR3 contains 14 residues. With 6 bases removed from V and 2 bases from J, the gap between germline ends came to 14 bases. In DNA, the CDR3 is TGTGCCAGCACCAAACAGGCCGAAAACTATGGCTACACCTTC. This sequence encodes CASTKQAENYGYTF.

This clone was detected only once. The chain joins TRBV5-4 to TRBJ2-6, with 9 bases lining up with TRBD2. CDR1 and CDR2 (germline): SGHNT, YYREEE (reference sequence). V was clipped by 2 bases and J by 1 base; unmatched bases: 4. This CDR3 spans 17 amino acids. The CDR3 DNA reads as TGTGCCAGCAGCTTACTGGCGGGGGGGTCTGGGGCCAACGTCCTGACTTTC. Translated, it gives CASSLLAGGSGANVLTF.

CDR3 residues: CASSIRDSGNTIYF. The CDR3, as DNA: TGTGCCAGTAGTATCAGGGACTCTGGAAACACCATATATTTT. The chain links TRBV19 to TRBJ1-3, with D tentatively TRBD1 (5 bases). The length of the CDR3 is 14 residues. CDR1 LNHDA and CDR2 SQIVND come from the germline V gene (reference sequence). Trimming took off 3 bases at V and 0 bases at J, with 6 bases between the two ends.

The chain uses TRBV7-9 and TRBJ1-5; 9 bases align to TRBD1. Germline lookup yields CDR1 SEHNR and CDR2 FQNEAQ (reference sequence). V shed 0 bases and J 6 bases; nucleotides not matched to a gene: 3. The CDR3 has 15 amino acids. This chain's CDR3 is CASSLAGTGIQPQHF. The DNA of the CDR3 is TGTGCCAGCAGCTTAGCCGGGACAGGGATTCAGCCCCAGCATTTT.

This chain connects TRBV6-6 to TRBJ1-1; D is possibly TRBD1 (5 bases). Trimming removed 2 bases at V and 3 bases at J, with 7 bases between. The CDR3 is made up of 13 amino acids. Germline values: CDR1 MNHNY, CDR2 SVGAGI (reference sequence). The CDR3 DNA follows: TGTGCCAGCAGTTACGGGGACGACACTGAAGCTTTCTTT. Residues: CASSYGDDTEAFF.

The chain employs TRBV30 and TRBJ2-7; 7 nucleotides align to TRBD2. With V trimmed by 3 bases and J by 2 bases, 7 bases remained unmatched. Germline V lookup: CDR1 GTSNPN, CDR2 SVGIG (reference sequence). This CDR3 comprises 14 residues. CDR3 DNA: TGTGCCTGGAGGGTAGCGGGTCCCACCTACGAGCAGTACTTC. The encoded protein is CAWRVAGPTYEQYF.

This chain links TRBV27 with TRBJ2-3; D ambiguous. The germline gives CDR1 MNHEY, CDR2 SMNVEV (reference sequence). The V and J ends lost 4 bases and 5 bases respectively, with 10 bases between them. There are 13 residues in the CDR3. Here the CDR3 DNA reads TGTGCCAGCAGTTCAAACCCCAAAGATACGCAGTATTTT. Protein sequence: CASSSNPKDTQYF.

This clone was recorded only once. The chain joins TRBV5-4 to TRBJ1-1; 7 bases line up with TRBD1. The CDR3 covers 17 residues. Per the germline V gene, CDR1 is SGHNT and CDR2 is YYREEE (reference sequence). V gave up 0 bases and J gave up 4 bases; unmatched junction bases: 12. DNA of the CDR3: TGTGCCAGCAGCTTGGGCTCACGACAGGGTGGAGGCACTGAAGCTTTCTTT. Translating gives CASSLGSRQGGGTEAFF.

The chain joins TRBV25-1 to TRBJ2-1; the D gene is possibly TRBD1 (5 bases). CDR1 is MGHDK and CDR2 is SYGVNS in the germline V gene. CDR3 length: 15 amino acids. The germline V and J ends were trimmed by 4 bases and 0 bases, with 10 bases remaining between them. CDR3 sequence: CASSARVSSYNEQFF. CDR3 bases: TGTGCCAGCAGTGCCAGGGTTTCCTCCTACAATGAGCAGTTCTTC.

The chain has TRBV5-4 and TRBJ1-1; D unclear. CDR1 is SGHNT and CDR2 is YYREEE in the germline V gene (reference sequence). The germline V and J ends were trimmed by 4 bases and 0 bases, with 10 bases remaining between them. The CDR3 is 14 amino acids. The CDR3 coding sequence is TGTGCCAGCAGCAGCACAGACTTGAACACTGAAGCTTTCTTT. The encoded protein is CASSSTDLNTEAFF.

The chain has TRBV2 and TRBJ1-5; maybe TRBD1 (5 bases). Germline V gene sequence: CDR1 SNHLY, CDR2 FYNNEI. Trimming pared 3 bases from V and 7 bases from J, leaving 10 bases between. The CDR3 is 13 residues long. Here the CDR3 DNA reads TGTGCCAGCAGTGACAGGGTCAGCCAGCCCCAGCATTTT. This translates into CASSDRVSQPQHF.

The V and J genes are TRBV4-1 and TRBJ1-5; D uncertain. This CDR3 is built from 13 residues. Germline V gives CDR1 MGHRA, CDR2 YSYEKL. V gave up 1 base and J gave up 9 bases, with 10 bases separating them. The CDR3, as DNA: TGCGCCAGCAGCCAAGCGGAGTACCGGCCCCAGCATTTT. Translating it yields CASSQAEYRPQHF.

The CDR3 sequence: CASSLIPPENYGYTF. In DNA, the CDR3 is TGTGCCAGCAGCTTAATACCCCCTGAGAACTATGGCTACACCTTC. V is TRBV7-9 and J is TRBJ1-2; D gene unclear. The CDR3 sequence is 15 residues long. Germline V gene sequence: CDR1 SEHNR, CDR2 FQNEAQ (reference sequence). V shed 2 bases and J shed 2 bases, with 12 bases lying between them.

The rearrangement links TRBV4-2 to TRBJ2-7; D gene ambiguous. Per the germline V gene, CDR1 is LGHNA and CDR2 is YNFKEQ. This CDR3 contains 17 residues. V was cut by 0 bases and J by 0 bases, with 15 bases left in between. CDR3 region: CASSQDKHRASSYEQYF. Here the CDR3 DNA reads TGTGCCAGCAGCCAAGATAAACACCGTGCGAGCTCCTACGAGCAGTACTTC.

The chain joins TRBV7-8 to TRBJ2-7; 8 bases are a match to TRBD2. The CDR3 totals 15 residues. After removal of 3 bases from V and 3 bases from J, the junction contained 7 bases not matched to a gene. Germline loops: CDR1 SGHVS, CDR2 FQNEAQ. The CDR3 reads CASSLDRGGDYEQYF. The CDR3 coding sequence is TGTGCCAGCAGCTTGGATCGGGGGGGCGACTACGAGCAGTACTTC.

The genes are TRBV6-1 and TRBJ2-5; D remains unclear. The germline CDR1 and CDR2 sequences are MNHNS and SASEGT. The ends were cut back, 3 bases at V and 4 bases at J, with 18 bases in the middle. The CDR3 runs to 16 residues. CDR3 amino acids: CASSDSYKGAGETQYF. CDR3 bases: TGTGCCAGCAGTGATTCATATAAAGGAGCTGGAGAGACCCAGTACTTC.

The gene calls are TRBV7-9 and TRBJ1-2; possibly TRBD1 for D (5 bases). The germline V gene encodes CDR1 SEHNR and CDR2 FQNEAQ (reference sequence). This CDR3 comprises 15 residues. Trimming stripped 5 bases from V and 2 bases from J, with 15 bases between. The CDR3: CASSLEFEGNYGYTF. The CDR3 DNA sequence: TGTGCCAGCAGCCTCGAGTTTGAGGGGAACTATGGCTACACCTTC.

The chain carries TRBV18 and TRBJ2-1; D call uncertain. V was shortened by 0 bases and J by 8 bases, with 14 bases between the two germline ends. The CDR3 has 15 residues. The V gene's germline CDR1 is KGHSH and CDR2 LQKENI. The CDR3 reads CASSPPDPVDHEQFF. CDR3 nucleotides: TGTGCCAGCTCACCACCGGATCCAGTTGACCATGAGCAGTTCTTC.

The chain carries TRBV7-7 and TRBJ1-5; perhaps TRBD1 as D (6 bases). From germline, CDR1 is SSHAT and CDR2 FNYEAQ (reference sequence). This CDR3 region has 16 residues. V was pared by 3 bases and J by 5 bases, with 17 bases between. CDR3 coding DNA: TGTGCCAGCAGCTTTGACAGGTTGGGGGGAGATCAGCCCCAGCATTTT. Protein product: CASSFDRLGGDQPQHF.

This chain uses TRBV6-1 with TRBJ2-7; TRBD1 is a possible D gene (6 bases). The CDR3 consists of 14 residues. From germline, CDR1 is MNHNS and CDR2 SASEGT. V was pared by 5 bases and J by 6 bases, with 17 bases between. CDR3 sequence (DNA): TGTGCCAGCAGTATCAGGGGCCTGGCGGGCGAGCAGTACTTC. Translation gives CASSIRGLAGEQYF.

J is TRBJ1-3 and V is TRBV5-1; the D gene is possibly TRBD1 (6 bases). The V gene's germline CDR1 is SGHRS and CDR2 YFSETQ. V shed 6 bases and J shed 0 bases, with 16 bases lying between them. This CDR3 spans 16 amino acids. CDR3: CASTPGQTSSGNTIYF. For the CDR3, the DNA is TGCGCCAGCACCCCAGGACAGACCTCCTCTGGAAACACCATATATTTT.

The chain carries TRBV14 and TRBJ2-7; D uncertain. Germline lookup yields CDR1 SGHDN and CDR2 FVKESK. This CDR3 contains 13 residues. V was shortened by 1 base and J by 4 bases, with 8 bases between the two germline ends. DNA of the CDR3: TGTGCCAGCAGCCAAGGTGATGGGTACGAGCAGTACTTC. Translation: CASSQGDGYEQYF.